One and the same sample provided the 3 T cell receptor beta chains below, sequenced in a study of radiotherapy plus CTLA-4 blockade in lung cancer. Sequenced by immunoSEQ multiplex PCR; TCRdb stores in-frame clones only, minus some. The data hold around 78,000 clones, with about 79% observed a single time. Specimen: peripheral blood, collected from a patient treated with radiotherapy plus ipilimumab. The receptors were sampled from a human donor with non-small cell lung cancer who had a partial response to radiotherapy plus ipilimumab. Some clones in this sample may be carry-over from other donors' samples.

This clone was found once. The chain uses TRBV18 and TRBJ1-2, with D perhaps TRBD1 (6 bases). V gave up 1 base and J gave up 0 bases, with 12 bases separating them. Germline loops: CDR1 KGHSH, CDR2 LQKENI. This CDR3 comprises 16 residues. The DNA of the CDR3 is TGTGCCAGCTCACCACGAACTGGACAGACTAACTATGGCTACACCTTC. Protein sequence: CASSPRTGQTNYGYTF.

This chain's CDR3 is CASSAQTGENTEAFF. The CDR3 DNA sequence: TGTGCCAGCAGTGCACAGACAGGGGAGAACACTGAAGCTTTCTTT. The chain recombines TRBV6-1 with TRBJ1-1; 8 nucleotides match TRBD1. CDR1 and CDR2 (germline): MNHNS, SASEGT. V shed 4 bases, J shed 1 base, and the junction held 5 bases outside the gene matches. This CDR3 region has 15 residues.

The chain joins TRBV27 to TRBJ2-3, with TRBD1 as a possible D gene (6 bases). The length of the CDR3 is 15 residues. The V end lost 3 bases, the J end lost 0 bases, and 10 bases lay between the germline ends. Germline V gene sequence: CDR1 MNHEY, CDR2 SMNVEV (reference sequence). The CDR3 loop is CASSLQGMSTDTQYF. For the CDR3, the DNA is TGTGCCAGCAGTTTGCAGGGGATGAGCACAGATACGCAGTATTTT.